The 28 T cell receptor beta chains below were found in one sample sequenced in a study of vaccination and CD4 T cells after COVID-19. Cultured CD4+ T cell DNA underwent sequencing with the Oncomine TCR Beta short-read assay. TCRdb re-derived calls from the PCR reads in MiXCR, one entry per CDR3 protein. The sample contains just over 15,000 distinct CDR3 sequences, approximately 40% of which appear only once. Their specific antigens are unknown. Treatment denoted: approximately 9-day PBMC culture with coronavirus spike peptide pools or control peptides (ViraFEST assay). Sequencing input: cultured CD4+ T cells from blood. These receptors were taken from a human donor with COVID-19.

This clonotype was seen a few times. This chain connects TRBV20-1 to TRBJ2-3, with D perhaps matching TRBD1 or TRBD2 (7 bases each). V was trimmed by 6 bases and J by 0 bases, leaving 22 bases between them. Germline loops: CDR1 DFQATT, CDR2 SNEGSKA (reference sequence). This CDR3 has 17 amino acids. The CDR3 protein is CSASPRGGGGSTDTQYF. The CDR3, as DNA: TGCAGTGCGAGCCCCAGAGGGGGCGGGGGTAGCACAGATACGCAGTATTTT.

The chain carries TRBV7-2 and TRBJ2-7; a possible D gene is TRBD2 (6 bases). Trimming pared 5 bases from V and 2 bases from J, leaving 19 bases between. The CDR3 totals 16 residues. CDR1 is SGHTA and CDR2 is FQGNSA in the germline V gene. DNA of the CDR3: TGTGCCAGCAGCCCCCCCTGGGGGGAAATACCCTACGAGCAGTACTTC. Protein sequence: CASSPPWGEIPYEQYF.

In its sample, this clonotype was seen a few times. The chain has TRBV20-1 and TRBJ1-6; D possibly corresponds to TRBD1 (5 bases). The germline gives CDR1 DFQATT, CDR2 SNEGSKA (reference sequence). The CDR3 length is 13 residues. The CDR3 loop is CRVERDERTPLHF. The CDR3 region has the DNA TGCAGGGTTGAGAGGGACGAACGGACACCCCTCCACTTT.

This sequence joins TRBV5-4 and TRBJ2-3; TRBD2 matches 11 bases. V trimming: 4 bases; J trimming: 4 bases; junction bases outside the gene matches: 8. Germline V CDR1 and CDR2: SGHNT, YYREEE (reference sequence). The CDR3 is made up of 16 amino acids. CDR3 region: CASSGGLADVPDTQYF. As DNA, the CDR3 is TGTGCCAGCAGCGGGGGACTAGCGGACGTTCCAGATACGCAGTATTTT.

This clonotype was counted a few times. The chain is built from TRBV2 and TRBJ2-3; D may be TRBD2 (6 bases). The CDR3 is made up of 15 amino acids. Germline loops: CDR1 SNHLY, CDR2 FYNNEI. V dropped 2 bases and J dropped 4 bases, with 13 bases sitting between them. The CDR3 DNA sequence: TGTGCCAGCAGTGAACAGAGCGGGTTCCCAGATACGCAGTATTTT. Amino acid sequence: CASSEQSGFPDTQYF. Full variable domain (rest looked up from reference TRBV2 and TRBJ2-3): EPEVTQTPSHQVTQMGQEVILRCVPISNHLYFYWYRQILGQKVEFLVSFYNNEISEKSEIFDDQFSVERPDGSNFTLKIRSTKLEDSAMYFCASSEQSGFPDTQYFGPGTRLTVL.

V gene TRBV19 combines with J gene TRBJ2-1; 8 positions agree with TRBD2. V trimming: 3 bases; J trimming: 9 bases; junction bases outside the gene matches: 10. The CDR3 length is 15 residues. Germline V lookup: CDR1 LNHDA, CDR2 SQIVND (reference sequence). The CDR3 sequence is CASSIRGGAVTEQFF. The CDR3 DNA reads as TGTGCCAGTAGTATCCGGGGGGGGGCGGTAACTGAGCAGTTCTTC.

This clonotype was counted between two and nine times. The chain has TRBV19 and TRBJ2-7, with D possibly matching TRBD2 (7 bases). The CDR3 sequence is 15 residues long. Germline V gene data show CDR1 as LNHDA and CDR2 as SQIVND (reference sequence). Trimming pared 9 bases from V and 5 bases from J, leaving 23 bases between. This CDR3 is CASWGGQGRSDEQYF. CDR3 bases: TGTGCCAGCTGGGGGGGCCAGGGGAGGAGCGACGAGCAGTACTTC.

This chain joins TRBV19 and TRBJ2-2; 8 bases match TRBD1. Germline V gene sequence: CDR1 LNHDA, CDR2 SQIVND (reference sequence). The V and J ends lost 10 bases and 7 bases, in that order; junction bases with no gene match: 14. This CDR3 is built from 15 residues. The CDR3 DNA reads as TGTGCCACCTCGCCACGGACAGGGCAGGTCGGGGAGCTGTTTTTT. It is translated as CATSPRTGQVGELFF.

V usage is TRBV6-2 or TRBV6-3 and J usage is TRBJ2-3; TRBD1 matches 8 bases. The CDR3 loop spans 15 amino acids. The V gene end was trimmed by 0 bases and the J gene end by 3 bases; junction bases not matched to a gene: 2. Germline-derived CDR1 and CDR2 are MNHEY and SVGEGT. Written as DNA, the CDR3 is TGTGCCAGCAGTTACTCCAGGGGGCATACAGATACGCAGTATTTT. It specifies CASSYSRGHTDTQYF.

The chain is built from TRBV6-1 and TRBJ1-2, with 9 bases lining up with TRBD1. The CDR3 contains 14 residues. Germline assignment: CDR1 MNHNS and CDR2 SASEGT. J gave up 8 bases and V 6 bases, and 10 bases lay outside the gene matches. CDR3 sequence reads: CASRTGTGTYGYTF. The CDR3 coding sequence is TGTGCCAGCAGAACCGGGACAGGGACTTACGGCTACACCTTC.

V usage is TRBV7-9 and J usage is TRBJ2-3; 8 nucleotides match TRBD2. V shed 1 base, J shed 2 bases, and the junction held 5 bases outside the gene matches. CDR1 is SEHNR, CDR2 FQNEAQ, per germline (reference sequence). This CDR3 spans 16 amino acids. In DNA, the CDR3 is TGTGCCAGCAGCTTAGGGAGCGGGGGATACACAGATACGCAGTATTTT. As protein: CASSLGSGGYTDTQYF.

This rearrangement joins TRBV7-2 to TRBJ2-3, with 9 bases fitting TRBD2. The CDR3 extends over 17 amino acids. V shed 1 base and J 4 bases; nucleotides not matched to a gene: 9. Germline lookup yields CDR1 SGHTA and CDR2 FQGNSA. In DNA form, the CDR3 reads TGTGCCAGCAGCTTAGAAGTCGATAGCGGGGGTGCAGATACGCAGTATTTT. Protein product: CASSLEVDSGGADTQYF.

The chain is built from TRBV20-1 and TRBJ1-2; 10 nucleotides match TRBD1. Trimming at V came to 0 bases and at J to 2 bases, leaving 3 bases not matched to a gene. The CDR3 is 15 residues long. Germline V gene lookup returns CDR1 DFQATT and CDR2 SNEGSKA (reference sequence). For the CDR3, the DNA is TGCAGTGCTAGAGATCCGGACAGGGGGAACTATGGCTACACCTTC. It is translated as CSARDPDRGNYGYTF.

In this sample, this clonotype turned up once. The rearrangement joins TRBV6-1 to TRBJ2-4; 7 nucleotides agree with TRBD2. CDR3 length: 13 amino acids. From germline, CDR1 is MNHNS and CDR2 SASEGT. The J segment lost 5 bases and the V segment lost 5 bases, leaving 3 bases of the junction unmatched. For the CDR3, the DNA is TGTGCCAGCAGTCGGGGAGGGGAAAACATTCAGTACTTC. Its translation: CASSRGGENIQYF.

This clonotype has just a few counts. The chain uses TRBV27 and TRBJ2-2, with TRBD2 matching over 10 bases. CDR3 length: 14 amino acids. The germline gives CDR1 MNHEY, CDR2 SMNVEV (reference sequence). With V trimmed by 5 bases and J by 5 bases, 2 bases remained unmatched. The CDR3 DNA is TGTGCCAGCAGTAGGACTAGCGGTACCGGGGAGCTGTTTTTT. Translation gives CASSRTSGTGELFF.

A remark on this clonotype: Germline is not matched at one junction end, which may reflect a read error. The chain recombines TRBV10-3 with TRBJ2-7, with TRBD1 matching 11 bases. CDR1 and CDR2 from the germline V gene are ENHRY and SYGVKD. CDR3 size: 15 residues. CDR3: CAISGGTGGSSEQYF. The CDR3 DNA sequence: TGTGCCATCAGTGGTGGGACAGGGGGATCCTCCGAGCAGTACTTC.

The chain couples TRBV7-9 to TRBJ1-1; D is ambiguous. This CDR3 has 16 amino acids. Germline CDR1 SEHNR, CDR2 FQNEAQ (reference sequence). V gave up 1 base and J gave up 6 bases, with 18 bases separating them. CDR3 region: CASSLGLLTRAPEAFF. The CDR3 DNA is TGTGCCAGCAGCTTAGGGCTATTGACCCGGGCCCCTGAAGCTTTCTTT.

This clonotype showed up just a few times. This chain uses TRBV20-1 with TRBJ1-6; 7 nucleotides line up with TRBD1. The CDR3 contains 17 residues. V dropped 0 bases and J dropped 4; count of bases not matched to a gene: 9. From germline, CDR1 is DFQATT and CDR2 SNEGSKA (reference sequence). The CDR3 coding sequence is TGCAGTGCTAGAGACGATGGGACAGCCTCGTATAATTCACCCCTCCACTTT. This gives the protein CSARDDGTASYNSPLHF.

This clonotype was counted between two and nine times. V is TRBV2 and J is TRBJ1-2; D not resolved. V was cut by 1 base and J by 4 bases, with 10 bases left in between. The CDR3 has 14 amino acids. Looked up from germline, CDR1 is SNHLY and CDR2 is FYNNEI. The CDR3 is CASSEGGIGYGYTF. The CDR3 DNA follows: TGTGCCAGCAGTGAAGGAGGGATAGGCTATGGCTACACCTTC.

This clonotype was detected a few times. CDR3 loop: CASSGTGVGYTF. CDR3 nucleotides: TGTGCCAGCAGTGGAACAGGGGTTGGCTACACCTTC. This chain connects TRBV6-1 to TRBJ1-2; TRBD1 agrees at 7 bases. V lost 4 bases and J lost 7; bases outside the gene matches: 3. The CDR3 runs 12 residues. The germline gives CDR1 MNHNS, CDR2 SASEGT.

Only a few counts were recorded for this clonotype. The rearrangement uses TRBV7-2 and TRBJ1-6; D possibly corresponds to TRBD1 (5 bases). Germline V lookup: CDR1 SGHTA, CDR2 FQGNSA. The CDR3 extends over 16 amino acids. V lost 6 bases, J lost 0 bases, and 12 bases lay in between. CDR3 DNA sequence: TGTGCCAGCAGGCAGACAGAAAACTCCTATAATTCACCCCTCCACTTT. It codes for CASRQTENSYNSPLHF.

This chain uses TRBV5-1 with TRBJ2-7; D is uncertain. From germline, CDR1 is SGHRS and CDR2 YFSETQ. V lost 0 bases to trimming and J lost 2 bases, with 9 bases between them. The CDR3 runs 14 residues. The CDR3 is CASSLAVFPYEQYF. The CDR3 DNA sequence: TGCGCCAGCAGCTTGGCGGTCTTCCCCTACGAGCAGTACTTC.

V is TRBV5-1 and J is TRBJ1-1; 7 positions agree with TRBD1. Germline CDR1 SGHRS, CDR2 YFSETQ. The CDR3 has 16 amino acids. V shed 4 bases, J shed 1 base, and the junction held 10 bases outside the gene matches. CDR3 DNA sequence: TGCGCCAGCAGCCCCAGACCACAGGGGACGAACACTGAAGCTTTCTTT. It specifies CASSPRPQGTNTEAFF. Supplemented by reference TRBV5-1 and TRBJ1-1, the full variable domain reads KAGVTQTPRYLIKTRGQQVTLSCSPISGHRSVSWYQQTPGQGLQFLFEYFSETQRNKGNFPGRFSGRQFSNSRSEMNVSTLELGDSALYLCASSPRPQGTNTEAFFGQGTRLTVV.

The gene calls are TRBV5-1 and TRBJ2-3; a weak D match, TRBD1 (6 bases). The CDR3 has 15 amino acids. The V gene's germline CDR1 is SGHRS and CDR2 YFSETQ. V shed 3 bases and J shed 0 bases, with 11 bases lying between them. CDR3 loop: CASSSGTPSTDTQYF. The CDR3 DNA is TGCGCCAGCAGCTCGGGGACACCAAGCACAGATACGCAGTATTTT.

V is TRBV5-1 and J is TRBJ2-7, with 11 bases lining up with TRBD1. V lost 0 bases to trimming and J lost 3 bases; unmatched junction nucleotides: 5. Germline CDR1 is SGHRS and CDR2 is YFSETQ. The CDR3 totals 16 residues. DNA for the CDR3: TGCGCCAGCAGCTTGGCGGGACAGGGGGTTGACTACGAGCAGTACTTC. Encoded protein: CASSLAGQGVDYEQYF.

V is TRBV2 and J is TRBJ1-2; no firm D call. Germline V gives CDR1 SNHLY, CDR2 FYNNEI. V gave up 4 bases and J gave up 3 bases, with 12 bases separating them. The CDR3 runs 14 residues. Written as DNA, the CDR3 is TGTGCCAGCAGTGTACTAAAGGGTGACTATGGCTACACCTTC. Its protein product is CASSVLKGDYGYTF. The full variable domain, with the rest looked up from reference TRBV2 and TRBJ1-2, is EPEVTQTPSHQVTQMGQEVILRCVPISNHLYFYWYRQILGQKVEFLVSFYNNEISEKSEIFDDQFSVERPDGSNFTLKIRSTKLEDSAMYFCASSVLKGDYGYTFGSGTRLTVV.

J is TRBJ1-2 and V is TRBV20-1, with D hard to call. V shed 0 bases and J shed 5 bases, with 10 bases lying between them. This CDR3 has 13 residues. The germline CDR1 and CDR2 sequences are DFQATT and SNEGSKA (reference sequence). The CDR3 reads CSAREVPGYGYTF. The CDR3 nucleotides are TGCAGTGCTAGAGAGGTACCTGGGTATGGCTACACCTTC.

The CDR3 sequence: CASSQVVRPTGNYGYTF. The CDR3 nucleotides read TGTGCCAGCAGCCAAGTTGTCAGGCCTACTGGTAACTATGGCTACACCTTC. This chain uses TRBV14 with TRBJ1-2; D not resolved. CDR3 length: 17 residues. V was shortened by 1 base and J by 1 base, with 16 bases between the two germline ends. Germline-derived CDR1 and CDR2 are SGHDN and FVKESK.